The subject of this entry is one T cell receptor (beta chain). What it binds is not known. Trimming shortened V by 4 bases and J by 10 bases, and 21 bases separated the two germline ends. The CDR3 extends over 15 amino acids. CDR1 and CDR2 from the germline V gene are SGHRS and YFSETQ. Points from the study as a whole: Tumor memory CD4+ T cell TCR gene usage was found to cluster with blood and lymph node memory CD4+ cells and with lymph node naive CD4+ cells.

Memory CD4+ cells were defined as CD4+CD45RO+CD25-. Semi-nested PCR with Nested Universal Primer A followed constant-region reverse priming of full-length variable regions. TCRdb recomputed calls from the 5' RACE reads with MiXCR, one row per CDR3 protein. The sample holds about 64,000 distinct CDR3 sequences, 22% seen once. The TCR was taken from a female donor with breast cancer. The sample comprised memory CD4+ T cells sorted from a lymph node. Documented subset: memory CD4+ T cells, CD4+CD45RO+CD25-. The rearrangement uses TRBV5-1 and TRBJ2-1, with D perhaps TRBD2 (6 bases). CDR3 nucleotide sequence: TGCGCCAGCAGCCCTGCCGGGGGAGGTCCAGGGGAGCAGTTCTTC. Its translation is CASSPAGGGPGEQFF.